This T cell receptor beta chain was identified in a study of tumor and adjacent non-tumor tissue in lung cancer. The germline V gene encodes CDR1 MDHEN and CDR2 SYDVKM. This CDR3 spans 13 amino acids. TCRbeta libraries were built with three rounds of nested PCR, modified from ARM-PCR. TCRdb independently ran MiXCR on the multiplex PCR reads; one entry per CDR3 protein. The table has about 76,000 distinct CDR3 sequences, approximately 78% seen once. This clonotype was detected only a few times. A junction boundary mismatches the germline segment, possibly from a read error. This sample's RNA came from whole unsorted tissue. This non-tumor lung sample came from over 3 cm beyond the tumor edge.

Sequencing input: distant non-tumor lung tissue. This receptor was obtained from a man aged 55 to 70 with non-small cell lung cancer. This chain joins TRBV28 and TRBJ1-1; possible D gene TRBD1, 5 bases. DNA of the CDR3: TGTGCCAGCAGTTTACTGGCGGGGACTGAAACTTTCTTT. Its translation is CASSLLAGTETFF.